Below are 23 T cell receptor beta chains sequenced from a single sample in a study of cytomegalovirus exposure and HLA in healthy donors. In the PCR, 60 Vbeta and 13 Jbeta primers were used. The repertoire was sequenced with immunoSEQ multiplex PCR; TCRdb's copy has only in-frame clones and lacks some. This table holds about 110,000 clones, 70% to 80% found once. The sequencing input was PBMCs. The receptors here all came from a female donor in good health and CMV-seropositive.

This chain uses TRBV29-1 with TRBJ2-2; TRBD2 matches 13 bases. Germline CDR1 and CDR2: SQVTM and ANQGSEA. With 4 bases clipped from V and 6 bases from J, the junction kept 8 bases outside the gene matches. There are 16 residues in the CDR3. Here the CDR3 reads CSVGHGLAGEAGELFF. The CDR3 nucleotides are TGCAGCGTTGGACACGGACTAGCGGGGGAAGCCGGGGAGCTGTTTTTT.

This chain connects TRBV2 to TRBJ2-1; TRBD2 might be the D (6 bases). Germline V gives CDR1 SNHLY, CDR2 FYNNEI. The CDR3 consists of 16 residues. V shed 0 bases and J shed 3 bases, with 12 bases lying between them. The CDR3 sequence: CASSEALAVGYNEQFF. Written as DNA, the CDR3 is TGTGCCAGCAGTGAAGCCTTAGCGGTGGGCTACAATGAGCAGTTCTTC.

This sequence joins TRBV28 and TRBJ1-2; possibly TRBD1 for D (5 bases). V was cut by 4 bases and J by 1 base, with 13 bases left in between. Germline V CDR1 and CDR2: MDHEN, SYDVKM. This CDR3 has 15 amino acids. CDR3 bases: TGTGCCAGCAGTTCCTCCTCGGGGGGTAACTATGGCTACACCTTC. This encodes CASSSSSGGNYGYTF.

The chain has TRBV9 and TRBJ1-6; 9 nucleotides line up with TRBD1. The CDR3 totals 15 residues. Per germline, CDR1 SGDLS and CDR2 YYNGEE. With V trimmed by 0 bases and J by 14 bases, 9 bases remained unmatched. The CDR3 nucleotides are TGTGCCAGCAGCGTAGTCGGGACAGGGATAGTCACCCTCCACTTT. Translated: CASSVVGTGIVTLHF.

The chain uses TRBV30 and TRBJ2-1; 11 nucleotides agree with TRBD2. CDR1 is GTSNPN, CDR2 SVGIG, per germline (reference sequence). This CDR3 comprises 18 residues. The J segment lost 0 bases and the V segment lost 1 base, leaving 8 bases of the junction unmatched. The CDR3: CAWSGLAGSRGSYNEQFF. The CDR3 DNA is TGTGCCTGGAGTGGACTAGCGGGATCCCGGGGCTCCTACAATGAGCAGTTCTTC. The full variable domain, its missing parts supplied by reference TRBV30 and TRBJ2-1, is SQTIHQWPATLVQPVGSPLSLECTVEGTSNPNLYWYRQAAGRGLQLLFYSVGIGQISSEVPQNLSASRPQDRQFILSSKKLLLSDSGFYLCAWSGLAGSRGSYNEQFFGPGTRLTVL.

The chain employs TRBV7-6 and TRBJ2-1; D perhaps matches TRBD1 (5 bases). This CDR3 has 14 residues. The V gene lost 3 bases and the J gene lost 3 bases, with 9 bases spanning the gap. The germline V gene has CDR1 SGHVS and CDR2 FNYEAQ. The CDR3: CASSLGQIYNEQFF. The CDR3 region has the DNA TGTGCCAGCAGCTTGGGGCAGATCTACAATGAGCAGTTCTTC.

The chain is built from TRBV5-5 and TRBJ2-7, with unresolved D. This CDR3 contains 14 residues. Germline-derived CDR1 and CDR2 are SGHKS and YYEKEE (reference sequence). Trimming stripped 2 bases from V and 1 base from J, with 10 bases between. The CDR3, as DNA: TGTGCCAGCAGCTTAATCCCCAGGTCCTACGAGCAGTACTTC. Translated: CASSLIPRSYEQYF.

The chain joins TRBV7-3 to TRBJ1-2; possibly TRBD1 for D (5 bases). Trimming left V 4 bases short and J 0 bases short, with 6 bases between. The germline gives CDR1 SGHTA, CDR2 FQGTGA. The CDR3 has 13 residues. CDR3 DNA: TGTGCCAGCAGCTCGACAGCTAACTATGGCTACACCTTC. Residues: CASSSTANYGYTF.

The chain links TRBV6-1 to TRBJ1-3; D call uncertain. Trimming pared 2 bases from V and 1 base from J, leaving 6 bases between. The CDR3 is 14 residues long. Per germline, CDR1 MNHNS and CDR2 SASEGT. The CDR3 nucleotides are TGTGCCAGCAGTGAACAGGCATCTGGAAACACCATATATTTT. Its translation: CASSEQASGNTIYF.

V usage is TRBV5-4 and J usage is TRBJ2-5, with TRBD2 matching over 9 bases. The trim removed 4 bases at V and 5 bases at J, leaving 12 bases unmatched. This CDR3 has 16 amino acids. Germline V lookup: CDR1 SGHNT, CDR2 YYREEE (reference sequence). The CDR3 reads CASSIQRGVAGETQYF. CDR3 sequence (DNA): TGTGCCAGCAGCATCCAGCGGGGGGTGGCTGGGGAGACCCAGTACTTC.

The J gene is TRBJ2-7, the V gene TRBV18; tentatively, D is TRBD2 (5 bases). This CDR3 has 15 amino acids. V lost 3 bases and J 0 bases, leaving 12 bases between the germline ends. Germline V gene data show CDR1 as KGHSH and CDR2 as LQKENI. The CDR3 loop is CASSPSGIPSYEQYF. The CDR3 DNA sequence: TGTGCCAGCTCACCTTCCGGGATCCCCTCCTACGAGCAGTACTTC.

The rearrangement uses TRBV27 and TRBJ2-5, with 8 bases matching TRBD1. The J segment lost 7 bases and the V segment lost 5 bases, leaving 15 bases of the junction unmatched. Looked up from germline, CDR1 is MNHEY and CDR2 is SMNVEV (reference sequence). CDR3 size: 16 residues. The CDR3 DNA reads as TGTGCCAGCAGTCCAACGTCGGACAGGGCCGCAGGGACCCAGTACTTC. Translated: CASSPTSDRAAGTQYF.

Here the CDR3 reads CASSPRVKNIQYF. CDR3 DNA sequence: TGTGCCAGCTCACCACGTGTAAAAAACATTCAGTACTTC. The chain has TRBV18 and TRBJ2-4; no reliable D call. Germline-derived CDR1 and CDR2 are KGHSH and LQKENI. V dropped 1 base and J dropped 4 bases, with 5 bases sitting between them. The length of the CDR3 is 13 residues.

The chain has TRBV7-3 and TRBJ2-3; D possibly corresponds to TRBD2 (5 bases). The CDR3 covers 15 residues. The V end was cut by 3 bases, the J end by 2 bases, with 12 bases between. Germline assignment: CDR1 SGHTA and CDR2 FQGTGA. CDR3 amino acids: CASSFRAEPTDTQYF. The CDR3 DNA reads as TGTGCCAGCAGCTTCCGAGCGGAGCCCACAGATACGCAGTATTTT.

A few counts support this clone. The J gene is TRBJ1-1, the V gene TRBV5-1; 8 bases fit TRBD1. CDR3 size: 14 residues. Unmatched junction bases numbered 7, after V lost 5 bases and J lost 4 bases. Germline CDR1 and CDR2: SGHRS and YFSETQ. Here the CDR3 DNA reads TGCGCCAGCAGTGAAGGACAGGGTGGCACTGAAGCTTTCTTT. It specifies CASSEGQGGTEAFF.

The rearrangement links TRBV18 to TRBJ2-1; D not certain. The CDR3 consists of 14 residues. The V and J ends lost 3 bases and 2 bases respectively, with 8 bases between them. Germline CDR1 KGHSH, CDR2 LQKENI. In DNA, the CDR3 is TGTGCCAGCTCACCGGCTGGCACCTACAATGAGCAGTTCTTC. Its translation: CASSPAGTYNEQFF.

The CDR3 spells CASSVHSGANTGELFF. The CDR3 bases are TGTGCCAGCAGTGTCCATAGCGGGGCGAACACCGGGGAGCTGTTTTTT. V and J are TRBV28 and TRBJ2-2; TRBD2 matches 8 bases. V lost 5 bases, J lost 0 bases, and 5 bases stayed unmatched. Germline CDR1 and CDR2: MDHEN and SYDVKM. This CDR3 spans 16 amino acids. Filled out from reference TRBV28 and TRBJ2-2, the complete variable domain reads DVKVTQSSRYLVKRTGEKVFLECVQDMDHENMFWYRQDPGLGLRLIYFSYDVKMKEKGDIPEGYSVSREKKERFSLILESASTNQTSMYLCASSVHSGANTGELFFGEGSRLTVL.

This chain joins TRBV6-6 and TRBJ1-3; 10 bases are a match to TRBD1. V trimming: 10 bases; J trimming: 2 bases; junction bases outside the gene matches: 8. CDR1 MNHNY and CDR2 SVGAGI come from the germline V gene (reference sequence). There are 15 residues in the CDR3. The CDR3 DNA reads TGTGCCACCCAAGACAGGGGGCGAACTGGAAACACCATATATTTT. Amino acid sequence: CATQDRGRTGNTIYF.

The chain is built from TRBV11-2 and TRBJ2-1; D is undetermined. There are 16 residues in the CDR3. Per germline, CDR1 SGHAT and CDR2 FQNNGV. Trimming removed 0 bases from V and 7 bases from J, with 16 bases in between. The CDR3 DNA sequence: TGTGCCAGCAGCTTAGAATTTCCTATCGTACGGAATGAGCAGTTCTTC. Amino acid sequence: CASSLEFPIVRNEQFF.

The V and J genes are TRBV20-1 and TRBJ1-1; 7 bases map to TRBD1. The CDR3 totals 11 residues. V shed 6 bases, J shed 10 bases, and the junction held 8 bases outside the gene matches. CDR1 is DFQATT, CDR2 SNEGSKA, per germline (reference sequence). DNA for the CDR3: TGCAGTGCATTGGGGAACAGGGGAGCTTTCTTT. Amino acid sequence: CSALGNRGAFF.

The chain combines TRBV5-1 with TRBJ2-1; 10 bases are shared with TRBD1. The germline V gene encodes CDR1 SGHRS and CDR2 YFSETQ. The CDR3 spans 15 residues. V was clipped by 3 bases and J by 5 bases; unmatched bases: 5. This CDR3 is CASSYGTGVDNEQFF. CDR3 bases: TGCGCCAGCAGCTACGGGACAGGGGTGGACAATGAGCAGTTCTTC.

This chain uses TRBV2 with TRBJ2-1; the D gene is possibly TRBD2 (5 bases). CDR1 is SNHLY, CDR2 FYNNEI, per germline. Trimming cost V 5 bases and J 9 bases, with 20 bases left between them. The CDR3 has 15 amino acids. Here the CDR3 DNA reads TGTGCCAGCAGTCCCGTCGGACTGGGGTGGGGTGAGCAGTTCTTC. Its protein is CASSPVGLGWGEQFF.

This CDR3 is CAWGTGLNQPQHF. The CDR3 region has the DNA TGTGCCTGGGGGACAGGCCTCAATCAGCCCCAGCATTTT. The chain couples TRBV30 to TRBJ1-5; 8 bases map to TRBD1. Germline CDR1 GTSNPN, CDR2 SVGIG (reference sequence). The CDR3 runs 13 residues. V lost 5 bases and J lost 3; bases outside the gene matches: 3.